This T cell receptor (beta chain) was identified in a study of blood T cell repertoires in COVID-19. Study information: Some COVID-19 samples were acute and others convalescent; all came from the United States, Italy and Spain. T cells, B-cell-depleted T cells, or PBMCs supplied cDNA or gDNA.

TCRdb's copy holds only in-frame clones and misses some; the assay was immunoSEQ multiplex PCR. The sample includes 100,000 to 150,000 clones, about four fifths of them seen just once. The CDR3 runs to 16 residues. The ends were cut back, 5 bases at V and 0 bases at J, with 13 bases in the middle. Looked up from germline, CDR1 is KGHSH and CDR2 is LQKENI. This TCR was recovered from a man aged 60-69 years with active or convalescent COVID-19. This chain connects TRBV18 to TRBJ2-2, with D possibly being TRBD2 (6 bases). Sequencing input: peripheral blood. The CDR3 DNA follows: TGTGCCAGCTCAGCAGACGGCGGGGCGAACACCGGGGAGCTGTTTTTT. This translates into CASSADGGANTGELFF.